A selection of T cell receptor beta chains follows, all from one sample in a study of cytomegalovirus exposure and HLA in healthy donors. Clones were read by immunoSEQ multiplex PCR, and TCRdb kept only the in-frame ones, dropping some. In the table there are about 100,000 clones, around 80% of which are singletons. The sequenced sample consisted of PBMCs. The receptors here all came from a female donor in good health and CMV-seropositive. The CDR3 runs from the conserved cysteine through the conserved F or W. A D gene is named only where the DNA matches it firmly. A clone size is listed for some rows: how often the clone was seen (once, few, many), or a class if it is expanded.

- TRBJ2-5 TRBV2 - CASSPQGIGIGETQYF TGTGCCAGCAGTCCTCAGGGTATCGGAATCGGGGAGACCCAGTACTTC
- TRBJ2-7 TRBV10-2 - CASSEGTHGTYEQYF TGCGCCAGCAGTGAAGGGACGCACGGGACATACGAGCAGTACTTC
- TRBJ2-2 TRBV4-1 TRBD2 CASSQDGLAGNTGELFF TGCGCCAGCAGCCAAGATGGGCTAGCGGGGAACACCGGGGAGCTGTTTTTT
- TRBJ2-7 TRBV5-1 - CASSSRAAVVYEQYF TGCGCCAGCAGCTCGCGGGCCGCAGTAGTTTACGAGCAGTACTTC
few TRBJ2-3 TRBV5-1 - CASSLRLGTDTQYF TGCGCCAGCAGCTTGAGGCTAGGCACAGATACGCAGTATTTT
- TRBJ1-2 TRBV7-9 TRBD1 CASSSDRGNGYTF TGTGCCAGCAGCTCAGACAGGGGCAATGGCTACACCTTC
- TRBJ2-5 TRBV4-1 TRBD1 CASSLTGGDAETQYF TGCGCCAGCAGCCTTACAGGGGGCGATGCAGAGACCCAGTACTTC
- TRBJ2-1 TRBV5-4 TRBD2 CASSLELAGGRFF TGTGCCAGCAGCTTGGAGCTAGCGGGGGGGCGGTTCTTC
- TRBJ2-3 TRBV6-4 - CASSYRPESTDTQYF TGTGCCAGCAGTTACAGGCCCGAAAGCACAGATACGCAGTATTTT
- TRBJ1-2 TRBV9 - CASSVVHGGPYGYTF TGTGCCAGCAGCGTAGTGCACGGCGGCCCATATGGCTACACCTTC
- TRBJ2-5 TRBV5-1 - CASSPGAYQETQYF TGCGCCAGCAGCCCAGGGGCGTACCAAGAGACCCAGTACTTC
- TRBJ2-1 TRBV11-2 TRBD2 CASSSLAGKYNEQFF TGTGCCAGCAGCTCCTTAGCGGGAAAATACAATGAGCAGTTCTTC
- TRBJ2-7 TRBV5-1 - CASSPAFGGGEQYF TGCGCCAGCAGCCCGGCGTTTGGGGGCGGCGAGCAGTACTTC
- TRBJ1-5 TRBV19 TRBD1 CASSILRQGGPQPQHF TGTGCCAGTAGTATCCTAAGACAGGGGGGACCTCAGCCCCAGCATTTT
- TRBJ1-4 TRBV25-1 - CASSELGRGPTNEKLFF TGTGCCAGCAGTGAATTGGGGCGGGGGCCAACTAATGAAAAACTGTTTTTT
- TRBJ2-7 TRBV10-1 TRBD2 CASSESGTSGYEQYF TGCGCCAGCAGTGAGTCGGGGACTAGCGGATACGAGCAGTACTTC
- TRBJ1-2 TRBV4-1 - CASSQPRVEGYTF TGCGCCAGCAGCCAACCCAGGGTGGAGGGCTACACCTTC
- TRBJ1-5 TRBV10-3 - CAIGTSWGDSNQPQHF TGTGCCATTGGAACCTCTTGGGGGGATAGCAATCAGCCCCAGCATTTT
- TRBJ2-7 TRBV29-1 - CSVGEISYEQYF TGCAGCGTTGGGGAGATCTCCTACGAGCAGTACTTC
- TRBJ2-1 TRBV19 TRBD2 CASRLTSGGRNEQFF TGTGCCAGTAGACTGACTAGCGGGGGGAGGAATGAGCAGTTCTTC
- TRBJ1-1 TRBV5-4 - CASSPRTAAEAFF TGTGCCAGCAGCCCGCGGACAGCGGCGGAAGCTTTCTTT
- TRBJ2-7 TRBV7-8 TRBD2 CASSSPGLAGGNEQYF TGTGCCAGCAGCTCTCCGGGACTAGCGGGAGGCAACGAGCAGTACTTC
- TRBJ1-5 TRBV19 - CASSIDVHQHF TGTGCCAGTAGTATAGATGTTCATCAGCATTTT
- TRBJ2-7 TRBV7-2 TRBD1 CASSDRDSSYEQYF TGTGCCAGCAGCGACCGGGACAGTTCCTACGAGCAGTACTTC
- TRBJ2-5 TRBV23-1 - CASNAIGFEETQYF TGCGCCAGCAATGCGATCGGGTTTGAAGAGACCCAGTACTTC
- TRBJ2-7 TRBV7-9 - CASSLALQGQTYEQYF TGTGCCAGCAGCTTAGCGCTGCAGGGACAAACCTACGAGCAGTACTTC
- TRBJ2-3 TRBV29-1 - CSQNGGDTQYF TGCAGCCAAAACGGGGGAGATACGCAGTATTTT
few TRBJ2-7 TRBV5-6 - CASSPRGRDYEQYF TGTGCCAGCAGTCCCCGGGGTAGAGACTACGAGCAGTACTTC
- TRBJ1-3 TRBV5-1 TRBD1 CASKGDRGRNTIYF TGCGCCAGCAAGGGTGACAGGGGACGGAACACCATATATTTT
- TRBJ1-2 TRBV30 TRBD1 CAWSAGTGYGYTF TGTGCCTGGAGCGCCGGGACAGGCTATGGCTACACCTTC
- TRBJ1-3 TRBV7-2 TRBD1 CASSYPPGQGRNTIYF TGTGCCAGCAGCTACCCCCCCGGACAGGGAAGAAACACCATATATTTT
once TRBJ1-4 TRBV10-3 TRBD1 CAISASGQGSEKLFF TGTGCCATCAGTGCGTCCGGACAGGGGAGTGAAAAACTGTTTTTT